The clone carrying this T cell receptor (beta chain) appeared many times. Its target is not known. The data belong to a study of human T cells and chemical hapten exposure. The time point denotes: patch test 2, 6 weeks after DPC sensitization. The treatment was: therapeutic diphenylcyclopropenone sensitization with weekly scalp DPC. It was from unfractionated whole blood that total RNA was extracted. Per the authors' pipeline: A typical sample had some 87,000 TCRs, with about 23,224 to 750,000 overall. TCRdb reprocessed the RACE reads via MiXCR and lists one record per CDR3 protein. These V and J calls are TCRdb output, not the study's own analysis. This sample has approximately 80,000 distinct CDR3 sequences, with roughly 10% found just once. Study outcomes and limitations: Against controls, expanded TCRs gave rise to significantly more large CDR3 similarity clusters. PT1 expanded TCR numbers rose with patch test score.

Trimming pared 3 bases from V and 7 bases from J, leaving 16 bases between. The length of the CDR3 is 15 residues. Germline V CDR1 and CDR2: SNHLY, FYNNEI. The clonotype comes from a woman aged 30 to 39 with alopecia areata. Some clones in this sample may be carry-over from other donors' samples. This material consisted of whole blood, taken in connection with sensitization to the hapten diphenylcyclopropenone (DPC). This chain connects TRBV2 to TRBJ2-1, with D possibly matching TRBD2 (6 bases). CDR3 sequence reads: CASSDGSGQLNEQFF. The DNA for the CDR3 is TGTGCCAGCAGTGATGGGAGCGGGCAGCTGAATGAGCAGTTCTTC.